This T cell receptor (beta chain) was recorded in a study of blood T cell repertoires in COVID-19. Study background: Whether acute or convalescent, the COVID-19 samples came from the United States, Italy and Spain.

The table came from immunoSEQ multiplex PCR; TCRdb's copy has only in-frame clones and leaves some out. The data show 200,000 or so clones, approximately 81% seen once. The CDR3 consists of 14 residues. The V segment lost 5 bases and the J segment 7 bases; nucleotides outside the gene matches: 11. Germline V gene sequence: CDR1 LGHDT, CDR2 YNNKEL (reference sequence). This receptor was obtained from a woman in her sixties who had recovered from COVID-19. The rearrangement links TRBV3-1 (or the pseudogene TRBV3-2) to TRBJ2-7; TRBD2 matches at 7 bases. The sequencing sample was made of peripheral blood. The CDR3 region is CASSSRRESGEQYF. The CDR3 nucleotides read TGTGCCAGCAGCTCCCGGCGGGAGTCGGGAGAGCAGTACTTC.